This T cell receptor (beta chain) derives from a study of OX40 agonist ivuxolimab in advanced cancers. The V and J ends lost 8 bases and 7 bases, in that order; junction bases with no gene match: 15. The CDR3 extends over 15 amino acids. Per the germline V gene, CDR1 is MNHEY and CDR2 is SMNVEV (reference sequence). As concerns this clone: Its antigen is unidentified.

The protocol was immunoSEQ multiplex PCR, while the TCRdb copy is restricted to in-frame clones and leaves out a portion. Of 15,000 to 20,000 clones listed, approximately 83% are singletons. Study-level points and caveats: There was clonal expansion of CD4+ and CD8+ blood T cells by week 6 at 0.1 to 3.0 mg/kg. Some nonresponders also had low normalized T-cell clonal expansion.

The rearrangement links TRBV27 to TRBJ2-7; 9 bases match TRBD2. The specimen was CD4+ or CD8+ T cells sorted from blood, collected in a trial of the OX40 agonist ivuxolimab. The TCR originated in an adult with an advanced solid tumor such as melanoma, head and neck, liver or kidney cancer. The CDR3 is CASALAGVKEWEQYF. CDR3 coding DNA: TGTGCCAGCGCCTTAGCGGGAGTTAAGGAGTGGGAGCAGTACTTC.